Presented here are 28 T cell receptor beta chains from one specimen sequenced in a study of blood T cell repertoires in COVID-19. Clones were sequenced by immunoSEQ multiplex PCR, and TCRdb holds only the in-frame ones, with some missing. The sample consists of tens of thousands of clones, around 83% of them appearing once. Sequenced input: peripheral blood. The origin of the receptors is a man aged 25-45 years with COVID-19, enrolled during active disease.

This clone was picked up one time. The J gene is TRBJ1-3, the V gene TRBV9, with D maybe TRBD1 (5 bases). This CDR3 is 15 amino acids long. The V end was cut by 0 bases, the J end by 3 bases, with 10 bases between. Germline-derived CDR1 and CDR2 are SGDLS and YYNGEE. The CDR3 region has the DNA TGTGCCAGCAGCGTAGCCCCAGGGTTTGGAAACACCATATATTTT. Translated, it gives CASSVAPGFGNTIYF.

V gene TRBV2 combines with J gene TRBJ1-1; D gene ambiguous. Germline V CDR1 and CDR2: SNHLY, FYNNEI. The CDR3 totals 14 residues. V was cut by 3 bases and J by 1 base, with 9 bases left in between. CDR3 nucleotides: TGTGCCAGCAGTGAGGACGGGAAGAACACTGAAGCTTTCTTT. This translates into CASSEDGKNTEAFF.

The chain carries TRBV9 and TRBJ1-2; D is ambiguous. The CDR3 consists of 16 residues. CDR1 is SGDLS and CDR2 is YYNGEE in the germline V gene. Trimming stripped 0 bases from V and 2 bases from J, with 14 bases between. Here the CDR3 reads CASSVAPAGLNYGYTF. Here the CDR3 DNA reads TGTGCCAGCAGCGTAGCTCCGGCAGGTCTAAACTATGGCTACACCTTC.

This clone has only one observation. This chain uses TRBV18 with TRBJ2-3, with 13 positions matching TRBD2. CDR1 is KGHSH and CDR2 is LQKENI in the germline V gene. The CDR3 sequence is 17 residues long. The junction had 4 bases not matched to a gene; V was cut back by 3 bases and J by 1 base. For the CDR3, the DNA is TGTGCCAGCTCACCCGCCGGACTAGCGGGGGGCACAGATACGCAGTATTTT. This encodes CASSPAGLAGGTDTQYF.

The V gene is TRBV7-9, the J gene TRBJ2-2, with a tentative D call TRBD1 (6 bases). The germline CDR1 and CDR2 sequences are SEHNR and FQNEAQ (reference sequence). The CDR3 runs 13 residues. Trimming took off 11 bases at V and 0 bases at J, with 10 bases between the two ends. The CDR3 bases are TGTGCCCACCGGGACACGAACACCGGGGAGCTGTTTTTT. Residues: CAHRDTNTGELFF.

The chain employs TRBV2 and TRBJ2-7; D gene ambiguous. V gave up 8 bases and J gave up 5 bases, with 7 bases separating them. Germline CDR1 and CDR2: SNHLY and FYNNEI. The CDR3 contains 10 residues. In nucleotides, the CDR3 is TGTGCCAGCTCTATCGACGAGCAGTACTTC. It specifies CASSIDEQYF.

This clone occurred a few times. V is TRBV18 and J is TRBJ2-1; TRBD1 matches at 8 bases. The CDR3 runs 14 residues. Germline CDR1 reads KGHSH; CDR2 reads LQKENI. V was pared by 8 bases and J by 4 bases, with 7 bases of the junction left unmatched. CDR3 in amino acids: CASAPGGGYNEQFF. Written as DNA, the CDR3 is TGTGCCAGCGCCCCAGGGGGCGGATACAATGAGCAGTTCTTC. Combining the CDR3 with reference TRBV18 and TRBJ2-1 gives the whole variable domain NAGVMQNPRHLVRRRGQEARLRCSPMKGHSHVYWYRQLPEEGLKFMVYLQKENIIDESGMPKERFSAEFPKEGPSILRIQQVVRGDSAAYFCASAPGGGYNEQFFGPGTRLTVL.

The CDR3 nucleotides are TGTGCCAGTAGTATGACAGAAGGAGACACTGAAGCTTTCTTT. Its translation: CASSMTEGDTEAFF. The chain links TRBV19 to TRBJ1-1, with D possibly being TRBD1 (5 bases). The CDR3 extends over 14 amino acids. Trimming left V 3 bases short and J 3 bases short, with 11 bases between. From germline, CDR1 is LNHDA and CDR2 SQIVND (reference sequence).

This chain joins TRBV7-9 and TRBJ1-4; 9 nucleotides match TRBD1. CDR1 SEHNR and CDR2 FQNEAQ come from the germline V gene (reference sequence). The junction had 5 bases not matched to a gene; V was cut back by 5 bases and J by 7 bases. This CDR3 spans 14 amino acids. This CDR3 reads CASSPGTGPEKLFF. The CDR3 DNA follows: TGTGCCAGCAGCCCCGGGACAGGGCCTGAAAAACTGTTTTTT.

This clone came up once. V usage is TRBV9 and J usage is TRBJ2-1, with TRBD1 identical over 7 bases. Losses at the gene ends were 0 bases for V and 9 bases for J; bases not matched to a gene: 6. Germline V CDR1 and CDR2: SGDLS, YYNGEE. This CDR3 contains 14 residues. The CDR3 loop reads CASSVVDRRGEQFF. In nucleotides, the CDR3 is TGTGCCAGCAGCGTAGTGGACAGGCGTGGTGAGCAGTTCTTC.

The chain is built from TRBV6-5 and TRBJ2-1; 9 bases line up with TRBD2. The junction had 6 bases not matched to a gene; V was cut back by 6 bases and J by 6 bases. Looked up from germline, CDR1 is MNHEY and CDR2 is SVGAGI. The CDR3 consists of 14 residues. The CDR3 spells CASSAAGGSNEQFF. DNA of the CDR3: TGTGCCAGCAGCGCAGCGGGAGGATCCAATGAGCAGTTCTTC.

V and J are TRBV3-1 (or the pseudogene TRBV3-2) and TRBJ1-1, with D tentatively TRBD1 (5 bases). The CDR3 runs 16 residues. Germline-derived CDR1 and CDR2 are LGHDT and YNNKEL (reference sequence). V lost 1 base and J lost 0, with 12 bases in between. DNA of the CDR3: TGTGCCAGCAGCCAAGGCCGGGGGTCCCTGAACACTGAAGCTTTCTTT. The encoded protein is CASSQGRGSLNTEAFF.

This clone appeared a single time. The CDR3 reads CASPRGNEQYF. Here the CDR3 DNA reads TGTGCCAGCCCCCGGGGGAACGAGCAGTACTTC. The rearrangement joins TRBV6-5 to TRBJ2-7, with a possible D match to TRBD2 (6 bases). The CDR3 spans 11 residues. With 8 bases removed from V and 5 bases from J, the gap between germline ends came to 10 bases. Germline CDR1 MNHEY, CDR2 SVGAGI.

The rearrangement links TRBV11-2 to TRBJ2-2, with TRBD1 identical over 7 bases. The CDR3 consists of 16 residues. The V segment lost 5 bases and the J segment 2 bases; nucleotides outside the gene matches: 8. CDR1 SGHAT and CDR2 FQNNGV come from the germline V gene. CDR3 coding DNA: TGTGCCAGCAGCGCCCGACAGGGAGCTAACACCGGGGAGCTGTTTTTT. This gives the protein CASSARQGANTGELFF.

V usage is TRBV27 and J usage is TRBJ1-4; D might be TRBD1 (5 bases). The CDR3 spans 13 residues. Germline V gene lookup returns CDR1 MNHEY and CDR2 SMNVEV (reference sequence). The V gene lost 6 bases and the J gene lost 6 bases, with 11 bases spanning the gap. The CDR3 coding sequence is TGTGCCAGCAGATCCAGGGTTGATGAAAAACTGTTTTTT. Its translation is CASRSRVDEKLFF.

V usage is TRBV10-3 and J usage is TRBJ1-6, with 7 positions matching TRBD1. The CDR3 is 15 amino acids. Per germline, CDR1 ENHRY and CDR2 SYGVKD. Trimming at V came to 0 bases and at J to 7 bases, leaving 3 bases not matched to a gene. The CDR3 region is CAISESARGNSPLHF. DNA for the CDR3: TGTGCCATCAGTGAGTCGGCCAGGGGGAATTCACCCCTCCACTTT.

The chain uses TRBV18 and TRBJ1-4, with TRBD1 matching 8 bases. The CDR3 consists of 15 residues. CDR1 and CDR2 from the germline V gene are KGHSH and LQKENI. J was trimmed by 5 bases and V by 6 bases; bases with no gene match: 8. The CDR3 protein is CASSTAGQVNEKLFF. The CDR3 DNA reads TGTGCCAGCTCCACGGCGGGACAGGTGAATGAAAAACTGTTTTTT.

The CDR3 protein is CASNDRKGEKLFF. For the CDR3, the DNA is TGTGCCAGCAACGACAGGAAGGGAGAAAAACTGTTTTTT. The chain employs TRBV6-6 and TRBJ1-4; D is perhaps TRBD1 (6 bases). The CDR3 covers 13 residues. From germline, CDR1 is MNHNY and CDR2 SVGAGI (reference sequence). V lost 7 bases, J lost 8 bases, and 14 bases lay in between.

This chain joins TRBV7-6 and TRBJ1-6, with 9 bases lining up with TRBD1. The CDR3 is 16 amino acids. Losses at the gene ends were 2 bases for V and 7 bases for J; bases not matched to a gene: 6. Germline lookup yields CDR1 SGHVS and CDR2 FNYEAQ. The CDR3 is CASSLRDRVGNSPLHF. CDR3 sequence (DNA): TGTGCCAGCAGCTTAAGGGACAGGGTGGGGAATTCACCCCTCCACTTT.

The rearrangement links TRBV4-1 to TRBJ2-7; TRBD1 agrees at 8 bases. The CDR3 spans 15 residues. Germline V gives CDR1 MGHRA, CDR2 YSYEKL. V gave up 4 bases and J gave up 6 bases; unmatched junction bases: 11. The CDR3 loop is CASSPGMGQVAEQYF. The CDR3 DNA sequence: TGCGCCAGCAGCCCCGGTATGGGACAGGTAGCCGAGCAGTACTTC.

This clone is deemed medium-sized. The chain is built from TRBV2 and TRBJ1-4; TRBD1 might be the D (6 bases). V lost 6 bases to trimming and J lost 6 bases, with 20 bases between them. This CDR3 spans 16 amino acids. CDR1 and CDR2 from the germline V gene are SNHLY and FYNNEI. The CDR3 sequence is CASRVLLDRLDEKLFF. CDR3 sequence (DNA): TGTGCCAGCAGGGTTTTGCTAGACAGGTTGGATGAAAAACTGTTTTTT.

The chain combines TRBV2 with TRBJ2-5, with TRBD2 matching 9 bases. The germline gives CDR1 SNHLY, CDR2 FYNNEI. V was pared by 11 bases and J by 4 bases, with 11 bases of the junction left unmatched. The CDR3 totals 14 residues. CDR3 sequence (DNA): TGTGCCGGCGGGGGGGCCCGGGCTCGAGAGACCCAGTACTTC. As protein: CAGGGARARETQYF.

The chain is built from TRBV12-3 or TRBV12-4 and TRBJ2-1; a weak D match, TRBD1 (6 bases). With 2 bases removed from V and 7 bases from J, the gap between germline ends came to 9 bases. This CDR3 has 13 residues. CDR3 residues: CASSLSGENEQFF. In DNA form, the CDR3 reads TGTGCCAGCAGTTTATCAGGGGAGAATGAGCAGTTCTTC.

The CDR3 DNA reads as TGTGCCACCACGGACAGTTTTTATAGCAATCAGCCCCAGCATTTT. As protein: CATTDSFYSNQPQHF. The V call is TRBV24-1, the J call TRBJ1-5; maybe TRBD1 (6 bases). Trimming cost V 8 bases and J 0 bases, with 13 bases left between them. From germline, CDR1 is KGHDR and CDR2 SFDVKD. This CDR3 spans 15 amino acids.

Written as DNA, the CDR3 is TGTGCCAGCAGCGCTCGAGACTACAATGAGCAGTTCTTC. Its protein product is CASSARDYNEQFF. The chain couples TRBV9 to TRBJ2-1; D is unresolved. Germline-derived CDR1 and CDR2 are SGDLS and YYNGEE. V lost 3 bases and J lost 3, with 7 bases in between. The CDR3 totals 13 residues.

V is TRBV28 and J is TRBJ2-7; TRBD2 agrees at 8 bases. Germline trimming cut 10 bases from V and 4 bases from J; bases unmatched to any gene: 9. Looked up from germline, CDR1 is MDHEN and CDR2 is SYDVKM. The CDR3 spans 13 residues. The CDR3 DNA reads as TGTGCCACGGGGGGGGCGGCCGATTACGAGCAGTACTTC. This encodes CATGGAADYEQYF. The variable domain in full, with the rest retrieved from reference TRBV28 and TRBJ2-7, is DVKVTQSSRYLVKRTGEKVFLECVQDMDHENMFWYRQDPGLGLRLIYFSYDVKMKEKGDIPEGYSVSREKKERFSLILESASTNQTSMYLCATGGAADYEQYFGPGTRLTVT.

This clone was observed a few times. V gene TRBV12-5 combines with J gene TRBJ1-3, with unresolved D. V lost 6 bases, J lost 2 bases, and 17 bases lay in between. This CDR3 comprises 16 residues. Germline V gene sequence: CDR1 LGHNT, CDR2 FRNRAP. The CDR3 reads CASGYGVDYPGNTIYF. The CDR3 DNA reads as TGTGCTAGTGGCTACGGAGTTGATTACCCTGGAAACACCATATATTTT.

The CDR3 DNA reads TGTGCCAGCAGCCTGGACAGGGGTAACTCTGGAAACACCATATATTTT. Amino acid sequence: CASSLDRGNSGNTIYF. The chain recombines TRBV7-2 with TRBJ1-3; 9 positions agree with TRBD1. Germline trimming cut 5 bases from V and 0 bases from J; bases unmatched to any gene: 5. The CDR3 is 16 residues long. In germline, CDR1 is SGHTA, CDR2 FQGNSA.